The T cell receptor (beta chain) under discussion was sequenced for a study of persistence of HIV-infected CD4 T cells. This clone has a handful of counts. What it recognizes is unknown. Sequencing used immunoSEQ version 4 in survey mode. Libraries were prepared by immunoSEQ multiplex PCR; TCRdb keeps only in-frame clonotypes and omits some of them. The sample yields about 20,000 clones, approximately 65% seen once. Overall study findings and caveats: Proviral oligoclonality tracked with TCR oligoclonality within the same sorted cells.

The stimulus was an HIV-1 Gag 15-mer peptide pool, about 1.1 ug/peptide/mL. Sorting selected CD4+ T cells upregulating both CD40 ligand and CD69. V was trimmed by 2 bases and J by 4 bases, leaving 15 bases between them. This CDR3 has 14 amino acids. Germline V CDR1 and CDR2: GTSNPN, SVGIG (reference sequence). The receptor comes from an adult woman with HIV who was CMV-seropositive. The chain couples TRBV30 to TRBJ2-7; D possibly corresponds to TRBD2 (7 bases). The sample here was CD4+ T cells sorted from PBMCs after approximately 19-hour stimulation, taken from a patient who received antiretroviral therapy. The CDR3 protein is CAWSPQAGTYEQYF. DNA of the CDR3: TGTGCCTGGAGTCCTCAAGCGGGGACATACGAGCAGTACTTC.